The 7 T cell receptor beta chains in this list originate from one sample, sequenced in a study of blood T cell repertoires in COVID-19. Method: immunoSEQ multiplex PCR; TCRdb's copy keeps in-frame clones and lacks some. This table has 200,000 to 250,000 clones, approximately 80% appearing once. The sequenced sample consisted of peripheral blood. All receptors come from a woman of 80 years or more with COVID-19, enrolled during active disease.

This clone was picked up one time. This sequence joins TRBV10-3 and TRBJ2-7; D perhaps matches TRBD1 (5 bases). Germline CDR1 and CDR2: ENHRY and SYGVKD. V gave up 10 bases and J gave up 5 bases, with 12 bases separating them. The CDR3 runs to 11 residues. CDR3 protein: CATGPGNEQYF. Written as DNA, the CDR3 is TGTGCCACGGGCCCAGGGAACGAGCAGTACTTC.

This rearrangement joins TRBV7-8 to TRBJ1-1; D gene ambiguous. The CDR3 is 14 amino acids. The V gene lost 4 bases and the J gene lost 6 bases, with 15 bases spanning the gap. Germline CDR1 and CDR2: SGHVS and FQNEAQ. Here the CDR3 DNA reads TGTGCCAGCAGCTCGCCCGGGGTGGAGGCTGAAGCTTTCTTT. Translated, it gives CASSSPGVEAEAFF.

The chain recombines TRBV14 with TRBJ2-3; 8 positions agree with TRBD2. Germline V gives CDR1 SGHDN, CDR2 FVKESK. With V trimmed by 3 bases and J by 3 bases, 8 bases remained unmatched. This CDR3 has 16 amino acids. In DNA, the CDR3 is TGTGCCAGCAGCCAGAACGGGGGGGCCGGGACAGATACGCAGTATTTT. Translation gives CASSQNGGAGTDTQYF. Full variable domain (outside the CDR3, taken from reference TRBV14 and TRBJ2-3): EAGVTQFPSHSVIEKGQTVTLRCDPISGHDNLYWYRRVMGKEIKFLLHFVKESKQDESGMPNNRFLAERTGGTYSTLKVQPAELEDSGVYFCASSQNGGAGTDTQYFGPGTRLTVL.

This clone was picked up one time. The gene calls are TRBV5-1 and TRBJ2-3; TRBD2 might be the D (7 bases). CDR1 is SGHRS and CDR2 is YFSETQ in the germline V gene. V was pared by 9 bases and J by 5 bases, with 19 bases between. CDR3 length: 14 amino acids. Here the CDR3 reads CATRLGGPVDTQYF. In DNA form, the CDR3 reads TGCGCCACCCGCCTGGGGGGGCCGGTAGATACGCAGTATTTT.

The CDR3 DNA follows: TGTGCCAGCAGCCCTAGTAGTCGGGGGTGGAAACTGTTTTTT. Translating gives CASSPSSRGWKLFF. The genes are TRBV7-8 and TRBJ1-4, with a weak D call TRBD1 (5 bases). Trimming left V 5 bases short and J 11 bases short, with 18 bases between. This CDR3 has 14 residues. Germline V gene sequence: CDR1 SGHVS, CDR2 FQNEAQ. The full variable domain, completed using reference TRBV7-8 and TRBJ1-4, is GAGVSQSPRYKVAKRGQDVALRCDPISGHVSLFWYQQALGQGPEFLTYFQNEAQLDKSGLPSDRFFAERPEGSVSTLKIQRTQQEDSAVYLCASSPSSRGWKLFFGSGTQLSVL.

The chain links TRBV9 to TRBJ1-1, with no clear D. The V and J ends lost 0 bases and 5 bases respectively, with 5 bases between them. The CDR3 consists of 12 residues. CDR1 and CDR2 from the germline V gene are SGDLS and YYNGEE. DNA of the CDR3: TGTGCCAGCAGCGTAGGAGTAACTGAAGCTTTCTTT. Translation: CASSVGVTEAFF.

This chain uses TRBV3-1 (or the pseudogene TRBV3-2) with TRBJ1-5; a weak D match, TRBD1 (5 bases). The CDR3 extends over 14 amino acids. The V gene lost 2 bases and the J gene lost 5 bases, with 10 bases spanning the gap. Germline values: CDR1 LGHDT, CDR2 YNNKEL (reference sequence). The CDR3: CASSQTGTHQPQHF. The CDR3 coding sequence is TGTGCCAGCAGCCAAACCGGGACTCATCAGCCCCAGCATTTT.